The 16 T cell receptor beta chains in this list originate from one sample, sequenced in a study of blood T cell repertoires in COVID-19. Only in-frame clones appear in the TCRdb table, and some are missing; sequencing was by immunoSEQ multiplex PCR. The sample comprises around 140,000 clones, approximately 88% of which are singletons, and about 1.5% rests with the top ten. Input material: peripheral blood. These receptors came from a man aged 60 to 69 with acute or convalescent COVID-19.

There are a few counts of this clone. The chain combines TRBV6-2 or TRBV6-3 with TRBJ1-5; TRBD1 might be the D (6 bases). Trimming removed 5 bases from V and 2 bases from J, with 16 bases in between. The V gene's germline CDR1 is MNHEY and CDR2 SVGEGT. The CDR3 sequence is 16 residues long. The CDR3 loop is CASSQSGTSRNQPQHF. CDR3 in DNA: TGTGCCAGCAGTCAATCCGGGACAAGCCGCAATCAGCCCCAGCATTTT.

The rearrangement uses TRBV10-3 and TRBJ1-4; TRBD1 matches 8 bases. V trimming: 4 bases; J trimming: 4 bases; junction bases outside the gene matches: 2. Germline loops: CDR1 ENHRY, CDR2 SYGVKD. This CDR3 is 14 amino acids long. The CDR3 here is CAISGGQDNEKLFF. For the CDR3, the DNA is TGTGCCATCAGTGGGGGACAGGATAATGAAAAACTGTTTTTT.

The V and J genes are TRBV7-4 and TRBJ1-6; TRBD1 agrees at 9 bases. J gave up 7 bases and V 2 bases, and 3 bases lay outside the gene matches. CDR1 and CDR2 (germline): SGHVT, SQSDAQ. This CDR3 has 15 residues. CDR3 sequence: CASSLFGTGNSPLHF. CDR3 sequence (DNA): TGTGCCAGCAGCTTATTTGGGACAGGGAATTCACCCCTCCACTTT.

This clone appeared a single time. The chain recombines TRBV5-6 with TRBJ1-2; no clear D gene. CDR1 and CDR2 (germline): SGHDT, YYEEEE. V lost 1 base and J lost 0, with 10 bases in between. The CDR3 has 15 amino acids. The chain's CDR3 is CASSLSLRTNYGYTF. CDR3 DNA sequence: TGTGCCAGCAGCTTGTCTCTCAGGACTAACTATGGCTACACCTTC.

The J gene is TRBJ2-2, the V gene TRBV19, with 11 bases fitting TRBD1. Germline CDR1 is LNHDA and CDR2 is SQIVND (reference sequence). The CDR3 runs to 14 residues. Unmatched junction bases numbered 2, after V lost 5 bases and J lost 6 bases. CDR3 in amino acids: CASSAGQGAGELFF. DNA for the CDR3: TGTGCCAGTAGTGCGGGACAGGGGGCCGGGGAGCTGTTTTTT.

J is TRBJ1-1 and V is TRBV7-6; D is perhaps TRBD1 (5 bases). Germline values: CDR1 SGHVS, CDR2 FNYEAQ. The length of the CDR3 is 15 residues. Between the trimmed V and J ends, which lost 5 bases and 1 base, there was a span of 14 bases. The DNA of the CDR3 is TGTGCCAGCAGCCACTATGAAGGGGCGAACACTGAAGCTTTCTTT. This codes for CASSHYEGANTEAFF.

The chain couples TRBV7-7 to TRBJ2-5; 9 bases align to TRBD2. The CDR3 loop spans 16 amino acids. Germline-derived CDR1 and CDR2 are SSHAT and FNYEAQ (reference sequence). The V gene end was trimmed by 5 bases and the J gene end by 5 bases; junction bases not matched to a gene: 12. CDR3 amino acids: CASSARVAGGRETQYF. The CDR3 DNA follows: TGTGCCAGCAGCGCGAGGGTCGCGGGGGGGAGGGAGACCCAGTACTTC.

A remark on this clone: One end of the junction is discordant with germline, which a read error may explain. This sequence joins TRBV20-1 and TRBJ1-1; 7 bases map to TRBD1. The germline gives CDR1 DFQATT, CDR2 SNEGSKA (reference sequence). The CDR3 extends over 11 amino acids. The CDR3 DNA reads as TGTATGGGACAGTTGAACACTGAAGCTTTCTTT. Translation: CMGQLNTEAFF.

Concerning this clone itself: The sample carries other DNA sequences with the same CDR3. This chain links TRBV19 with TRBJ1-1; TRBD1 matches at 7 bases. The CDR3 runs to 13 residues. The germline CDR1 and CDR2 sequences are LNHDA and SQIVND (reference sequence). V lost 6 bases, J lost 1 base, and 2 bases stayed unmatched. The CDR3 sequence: CASRRQGNTEAFF. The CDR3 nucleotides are TGTGCCAGTAGAAGACAGGGGAACACTGAAGCTTTCTTT.

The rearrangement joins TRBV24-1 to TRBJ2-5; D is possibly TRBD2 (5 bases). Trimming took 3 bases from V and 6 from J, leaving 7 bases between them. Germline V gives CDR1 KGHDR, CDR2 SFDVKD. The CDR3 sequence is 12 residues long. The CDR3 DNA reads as TGTGCCACCAGTGATCGGGGAAAGACCCAGTACTTC. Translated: CATSDRGKTQYF.

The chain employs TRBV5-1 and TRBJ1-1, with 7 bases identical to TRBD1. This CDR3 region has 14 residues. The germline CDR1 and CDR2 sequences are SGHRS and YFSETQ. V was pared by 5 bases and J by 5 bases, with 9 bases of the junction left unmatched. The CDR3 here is CASRSGRGYTEAFF. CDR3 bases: TGCGCCAGCAGAAGTGGCAGGGGGTATACTGAAGCTTTCTTT.

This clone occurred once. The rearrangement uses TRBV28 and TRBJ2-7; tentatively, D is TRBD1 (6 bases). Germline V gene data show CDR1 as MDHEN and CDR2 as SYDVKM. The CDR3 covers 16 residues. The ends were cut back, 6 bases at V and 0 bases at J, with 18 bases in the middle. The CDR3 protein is CASRGNRDISSYEQYF. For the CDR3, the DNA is TGTGCCAGCAGGGGAAACCGGGACATTTCCTCCTACGAGCAGTACTTC. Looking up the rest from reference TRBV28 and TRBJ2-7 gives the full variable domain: DVKVTQSSRYLVKRTGEKVFLECVQDMDHENMFWYRQDPGLGLRLIYFSYDVKMKEKGDIPEGYSVSREKKERFSLILESASTNQTSMYLCASRGNRDISSYEQYFGPGTRLTVT.

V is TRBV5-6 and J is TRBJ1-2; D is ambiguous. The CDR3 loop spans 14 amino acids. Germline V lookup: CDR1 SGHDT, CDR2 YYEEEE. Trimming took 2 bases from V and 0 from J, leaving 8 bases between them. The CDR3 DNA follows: TGTGCCAGCAGCTTTTACGCAGCTAACTATGGCTACACCTTC. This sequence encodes CASSFYAANYGYTF.

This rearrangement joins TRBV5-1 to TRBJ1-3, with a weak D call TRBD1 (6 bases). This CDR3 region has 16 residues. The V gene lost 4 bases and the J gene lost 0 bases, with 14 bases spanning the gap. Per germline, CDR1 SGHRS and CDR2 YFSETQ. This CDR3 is CASSVSGASSGNTIYF. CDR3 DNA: TGCGCCAGCAGCGTGTCAGGGGCCAGCTCTGGAAACACCATATATTTT.

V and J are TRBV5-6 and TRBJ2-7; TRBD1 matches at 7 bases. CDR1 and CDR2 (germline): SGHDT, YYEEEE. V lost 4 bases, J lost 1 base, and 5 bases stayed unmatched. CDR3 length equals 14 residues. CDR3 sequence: CASSPRQGSYEQYF. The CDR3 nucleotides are TGTGCCAGCAGCCCCCGACAGGGTTCCTACGAGCAGTACTTC.

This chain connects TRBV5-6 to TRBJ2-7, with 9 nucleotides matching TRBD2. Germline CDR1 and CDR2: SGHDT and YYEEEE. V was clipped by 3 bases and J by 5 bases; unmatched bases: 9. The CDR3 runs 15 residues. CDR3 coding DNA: TGTGCCAGCAGCTCACCGGGACTAGCTATCCACGAGCAGTACTTC. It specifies CASSSPGLAIHEQYF.